The T cell receptor beta chain under discussion was sequenced for a study of Ad26.COV2.S vaccination and SARS-CoV-2 variants. Study-wide background: COV1001, an Ad26.COV2.S trial, supplied this vaccine-arm donor. Ad26.COV2.S shots went into the muscle once or twice, 56 days apart. Points from the study as a whole: Similar non-spike TCR breadth was observed in recipients of vaccine and of placebo.

The treatment was: some 20 received Ad26.COV2.S at low or high dose, single or two shots; 5 received placebo; per-sample allocation not given. It was on day 63 after the first vaccine or placebo injection that samples were taken. Based in Boston, the donor was an adult of 18-55 years. This clone appeared a single time. The antigen is unknown. The CDR3 covers 14 residues. The germline V gene has CDR1 LNHNV and CDR2 YYDKDF (reference sequence). With 3 bases removed from V and 0 bases from J, the gap between germline ends came to 8 bases. Measured with immunoSEQ multiplex PCR; TCRdb has only the in-frame clones, and not every one. The data contain hundreds of thousands of clones, roughly 87% of them singletons.

This chain links TRBV15 with TRBJ1-2, with unresolved D. This TCR derives from a person aged 18-65 years who received the Ad26.COV2.S COVID-19 vaccine or a placebo. This specimen was peripheral blood, taken in a trial of Ad26.COV2.S vaccine versus placebo. The CDR3 DNA sequence: TGTGCCACCAGCAGCGGGCTAACTAACTATGGCTACACCTTC. As protein: CATSSGLTNYGYTF.